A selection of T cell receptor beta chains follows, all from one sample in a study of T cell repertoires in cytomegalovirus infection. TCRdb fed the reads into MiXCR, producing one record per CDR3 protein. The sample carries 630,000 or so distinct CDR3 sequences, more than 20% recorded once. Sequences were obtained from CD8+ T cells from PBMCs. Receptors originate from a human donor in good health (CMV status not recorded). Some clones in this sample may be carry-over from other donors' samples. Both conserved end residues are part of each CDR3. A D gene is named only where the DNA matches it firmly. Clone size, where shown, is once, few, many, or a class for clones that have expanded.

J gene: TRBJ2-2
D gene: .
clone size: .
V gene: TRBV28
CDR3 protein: CASSQDRINTGELFF
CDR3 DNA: TGTGCCAGCAGCCAAGACAGGATTAACACCGGGGAGCTGTTTTTT

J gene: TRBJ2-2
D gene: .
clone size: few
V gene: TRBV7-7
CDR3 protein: CASSLVPSTGELFF
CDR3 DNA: TGTGCTAGCAGCTTAGTACCCAGCACCGGGGAGCTGTTTTTT

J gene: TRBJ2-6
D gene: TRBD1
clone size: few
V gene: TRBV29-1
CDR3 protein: CSVEDRDRGKQRSSGANVLTF
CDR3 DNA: TGCAGCGTTGAAGATCGGGACAGGGGTAAACAGAGAAGCTCTGGGGCCAACGTCCTGACTTTC

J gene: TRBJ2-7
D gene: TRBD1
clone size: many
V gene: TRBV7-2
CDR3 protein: CASSLALPGTGNYEQYF
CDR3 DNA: TGTGCCAGCAGCTTAGCCCTCCCCGGGACAGGGAACTACGAGCAGTACTTC

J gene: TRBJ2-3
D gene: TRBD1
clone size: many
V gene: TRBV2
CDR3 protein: CASSEYLGQGMTDTQYF
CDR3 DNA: TGTGCCAGCAGTGAATACCTGGGACAGGGGATGACAGATACGCAGTATTTT

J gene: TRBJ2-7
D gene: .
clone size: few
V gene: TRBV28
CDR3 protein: CASSLKEQGTSYEQYF
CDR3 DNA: TGTGCCAGCAGCCTTAAGGAGCAGGGGACGTCCTACGAGCAGTACTTC

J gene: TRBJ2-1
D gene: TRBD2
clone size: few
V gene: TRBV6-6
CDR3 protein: CASSYTSGGTNDEQFF
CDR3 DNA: TGTGCCAGCAGTTACACTAGCGGGGGGACAAACGATGAGCAGTTCTTC

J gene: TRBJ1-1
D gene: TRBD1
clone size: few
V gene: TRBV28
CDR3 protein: CASSLRDRGLIEAFF
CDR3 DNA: TGTGCCAGCAGTTTAAGGGACAGGGGTCTGATTGAAGCTTTCTTT

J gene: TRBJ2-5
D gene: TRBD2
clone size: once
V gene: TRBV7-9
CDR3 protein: CANSLGGYQETQYF
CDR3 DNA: TGTGCCAACAGTCTCGGGGGGTACCAAGAGACCCAGTACTTC

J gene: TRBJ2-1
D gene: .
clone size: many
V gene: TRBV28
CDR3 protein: CASRETDEQFF
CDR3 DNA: TGTGCCAGCAGGGAGACCGATGAGCAGTTCTTC

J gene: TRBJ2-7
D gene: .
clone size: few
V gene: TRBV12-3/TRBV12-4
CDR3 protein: CASTLGEWGGRGEQYF
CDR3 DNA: TGTGCCAGCACCTTAGGGGAGTGGGGGGGCCGAGGAGAGCAGTACTTC

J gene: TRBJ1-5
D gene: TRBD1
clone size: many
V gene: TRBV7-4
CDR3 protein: CAGGDRGRLSSNQPQHF
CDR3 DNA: TGTGCCGGGGGGGACAGGGGTCGGCTCTCGAGCAATCAGCCCCAGCATTTT

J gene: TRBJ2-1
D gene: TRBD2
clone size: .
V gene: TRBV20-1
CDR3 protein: CSAREGLAVSYNEQFF
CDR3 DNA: TGCAGTGCTAGAGAAGGACTAGCGGTCTCCTACAATGAGCAGTTCTTC

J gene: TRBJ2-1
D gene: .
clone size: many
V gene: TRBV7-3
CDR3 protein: CASSLTNRAPYNEQFF
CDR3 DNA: TGTGCCAGCAGCTTAACGAACAGGGCGCCCTACAATGAGCAGTTCTTC

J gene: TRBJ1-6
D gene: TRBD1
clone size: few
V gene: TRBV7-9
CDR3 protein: CASSLVGQGGNSPLHF
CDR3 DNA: TGTGCCAGCAGCTTAGTTGGACAGGGGGGCAATTCACCCCTCCACTTT

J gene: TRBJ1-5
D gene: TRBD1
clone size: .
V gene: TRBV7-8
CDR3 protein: CVSSLEDRGRRNQPQHF
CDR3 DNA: TGTGTCAGCAGCTTAGAGGACAGGGGGCGACGCAATCAGCCCCAGCATTTT

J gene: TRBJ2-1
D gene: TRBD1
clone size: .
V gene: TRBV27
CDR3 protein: CASSLFETGGFDEQFF
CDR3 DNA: TGTGCCAGCAGTTTATTCGAGACAGGGGGTTTCGATGAGCAGTTCTTC

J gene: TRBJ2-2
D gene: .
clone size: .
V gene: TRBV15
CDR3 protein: CVTSRDLPEDTGELFF
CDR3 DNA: TGTGTCACCAGCAGAGACCTTCCAGAGGACACCGGGGAGCTGTTTTTT

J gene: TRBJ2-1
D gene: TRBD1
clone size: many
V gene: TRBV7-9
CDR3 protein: CANSMTGNNEQFF
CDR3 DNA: TGTGCCAACTCAATGACAGGGAACAATGAGCAGTTCTTC

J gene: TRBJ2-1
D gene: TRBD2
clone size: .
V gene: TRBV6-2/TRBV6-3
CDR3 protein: CASRRAGVRNWEEQFF
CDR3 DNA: TGTGCCAGCAGAAGGGCGGGGGTCCGTAATTGGGAAGAGCAGTTCTTC

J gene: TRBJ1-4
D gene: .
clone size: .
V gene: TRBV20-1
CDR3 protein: CSAKFGEVNEKLFF
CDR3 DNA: TGCAGTGCTAAATTCGGGGAAGTTAATGAAAAACTGTTTTTT

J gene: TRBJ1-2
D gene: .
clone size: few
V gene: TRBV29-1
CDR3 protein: CSVIGEGRYGYTF
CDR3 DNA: TGCAGCGTTATTGGGGAGGGTCGGTATGGCTACACCTTC

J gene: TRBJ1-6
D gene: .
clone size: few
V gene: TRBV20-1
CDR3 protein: CSATEGSPLHF
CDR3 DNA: TGCAGTGCTACAGAGGGTTCACCCCTCCACTTT

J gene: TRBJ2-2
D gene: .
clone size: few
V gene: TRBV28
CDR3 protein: CASRGLEPGELFF
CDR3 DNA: TGTGCCAGCAGGGGACTGGAGCCCGGGGAGCTGTTTTTT

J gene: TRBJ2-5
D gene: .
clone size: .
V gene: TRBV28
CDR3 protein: CASARVVETQYF
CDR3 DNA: TGTGCCAGCGCTAGGGTAGTAGAGACCCAGTACTTC

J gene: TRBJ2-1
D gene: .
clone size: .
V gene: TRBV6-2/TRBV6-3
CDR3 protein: CASTNGANEQFF
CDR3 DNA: TGTGCCAGCACCAATGGCGCAAATGAGCAGTTCTTC

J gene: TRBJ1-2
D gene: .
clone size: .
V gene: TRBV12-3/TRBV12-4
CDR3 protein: CASSPDRGLNYGYTF
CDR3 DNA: TGTGCCAGCAGCCCGGATCGTGGGCTAAACTATGGCTACACCTTC

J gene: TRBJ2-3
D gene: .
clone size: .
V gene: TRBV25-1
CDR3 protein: CASSARRSTDTQYF
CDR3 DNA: TGTGCCAGCAGTGCAAGGCGTAGCACAGATACGCAGTATTTT

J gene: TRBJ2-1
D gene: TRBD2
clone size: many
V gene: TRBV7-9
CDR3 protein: CASSNLAVSSYNEQFF
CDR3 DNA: TGTGCCAGCAGTAATCTAGCGGTGAGCTCCTACAATGAGCAGTTCTTC

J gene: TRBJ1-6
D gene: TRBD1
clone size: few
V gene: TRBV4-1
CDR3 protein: CASSHRQGGGNSPLHF
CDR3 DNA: TGCGCCAGCAGCCATAGACAGGGTGGAGGTAATTCACCCCTCCACTTT

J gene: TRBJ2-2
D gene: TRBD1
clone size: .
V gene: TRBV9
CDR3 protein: CASSSRDRGFNSGELFF
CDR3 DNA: TGTGCCAGCAGCAGCCGGGACAGGGGATTTAATTCCGGGGAGCTGTTTTTT

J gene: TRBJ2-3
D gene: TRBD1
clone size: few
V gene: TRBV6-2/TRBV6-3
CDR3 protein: CASSSGGWTDTQYF
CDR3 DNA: TGTGCCAGCAGCTCAGGGGGCTGGACAGATACGCAGTATTTT

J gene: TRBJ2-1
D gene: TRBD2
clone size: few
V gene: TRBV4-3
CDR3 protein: CASSQEAGEDNEQFF
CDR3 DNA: TGCGCCAGCAGCCAAGAAGCGGGGGAGGACAATGAGCAGTTCTTC

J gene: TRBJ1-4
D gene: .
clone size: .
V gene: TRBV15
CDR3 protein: CATSRDLGLNEKLFF
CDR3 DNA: TGTGCCACCAGCAGAGATCTCGGTCTTAATGAAAAACTGTTTTTT

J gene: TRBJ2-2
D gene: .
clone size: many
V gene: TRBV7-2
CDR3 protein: CASSLVGSTANTGELFF
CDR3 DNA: TGTGCCAGCAGCTTAGTGGGCAGCACCGCGAACACCGGGGAGCTGTTTTTT

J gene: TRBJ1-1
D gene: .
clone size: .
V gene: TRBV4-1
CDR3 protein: CASSQGRGTNTEAFF
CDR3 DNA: TGCGCCAGCAGCCAAGGGAGGGGGACGAACACTGAAGCTTTCTTT

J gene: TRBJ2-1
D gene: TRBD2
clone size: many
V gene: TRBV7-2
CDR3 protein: CASSLGTSGGGYSYNEQFF
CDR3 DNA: TGTGCCAGCAGCTTGGGGACTAGCGGGGGGGGATACTCCTACAATGAGCAGTTCTTC

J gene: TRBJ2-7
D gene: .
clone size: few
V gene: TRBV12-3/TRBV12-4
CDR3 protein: CASSSLSWGRGASYEQYF
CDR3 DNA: TGTGCCAGCAGTTCCCTAAGTTGGGGGCGGGGAGCCTCCTACGAGCAGTACTTC

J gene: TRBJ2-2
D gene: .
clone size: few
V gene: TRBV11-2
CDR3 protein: CASSLSPHLFF
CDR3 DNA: TGTGCCAGCAGCTTATCCCCCCATCTGTTTTTT

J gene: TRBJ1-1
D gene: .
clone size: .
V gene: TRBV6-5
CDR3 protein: CASSLTVPNTEAFF
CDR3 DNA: TGTGCCAGCAGTTTGACAGTGCCGAACACTGAAGCTTTCTTT

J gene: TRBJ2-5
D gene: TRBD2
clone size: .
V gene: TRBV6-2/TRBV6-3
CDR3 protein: CASSYAGTRQETQYF
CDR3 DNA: TGTGCCAGCAGTTACGCCGGGACTAGACAAGAGACCCAGTACTTC

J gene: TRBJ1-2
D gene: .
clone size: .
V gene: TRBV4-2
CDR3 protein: CASSPPGHGYTF
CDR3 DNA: TGTGCCAGCAGCCCCCCAGGGCACGGCTACACCTTC

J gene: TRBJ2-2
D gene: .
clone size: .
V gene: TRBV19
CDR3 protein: CASRPGNTGELFF
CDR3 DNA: TGTGCCAGTCGACCGGGTAACACCGGGGAGCTGTTTTTT

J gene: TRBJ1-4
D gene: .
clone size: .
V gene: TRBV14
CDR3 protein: CASSQDKGATNEKLFF
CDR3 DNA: TGTGCCAGCAGCCAAGATAAAGGCGCAACTAATGAAAAACTGTTTTTT

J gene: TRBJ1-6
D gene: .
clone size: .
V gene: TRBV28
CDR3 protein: CASSFSGSDSPLHF
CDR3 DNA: TGTGCCAGCAGTTTTTCAGGGTCAGATTCACCCCTCCACTTT

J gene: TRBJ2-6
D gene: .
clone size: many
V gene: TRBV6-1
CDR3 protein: CASSFQGTAGANVLTF
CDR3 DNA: TGTGCCAGCAGTTTCCAGGGGACGGCTGGGGCCAACGTCCTGACTTTC

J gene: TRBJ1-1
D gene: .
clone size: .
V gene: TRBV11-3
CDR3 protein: CASSFGRYTEAFF
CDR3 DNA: TGTGCCAGCAGCTTTGGCAGGTACACTGAAGCTTTCTTT

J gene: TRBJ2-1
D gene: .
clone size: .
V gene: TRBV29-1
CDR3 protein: CSVEETYNEQFF
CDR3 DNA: TGCAGCGTTGAGGAAACATACAATGAGCAGTTCTTC

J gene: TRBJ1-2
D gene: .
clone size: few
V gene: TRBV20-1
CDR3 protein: CSARDRESRRYGYTF
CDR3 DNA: TGCAGTGCTAGAGATAGAGAAAGCCGGCGCTATGGCTACACCTTC

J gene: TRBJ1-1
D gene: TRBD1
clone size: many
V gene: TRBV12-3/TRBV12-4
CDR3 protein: CASSSDRVWTEAFF
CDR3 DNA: TGTGCCAGCAGTTCGGACAGGGTTTGGACTGAAGCTTTCTTT

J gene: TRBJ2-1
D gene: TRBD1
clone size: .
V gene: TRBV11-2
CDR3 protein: CASSLGTGARNEQFF
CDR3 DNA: TGTGCCAGCAGCTTAGGGACAGGGGCGCGGAATGAGCAGTTCTTC

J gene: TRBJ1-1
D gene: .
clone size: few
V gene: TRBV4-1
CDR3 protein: CASSQVGRGGEAFF
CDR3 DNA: TGCGCCAGCAGCCAAGTCGGACGAGGTGGAGAAGCTTTCTTT

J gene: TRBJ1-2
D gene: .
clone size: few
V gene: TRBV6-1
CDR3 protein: CASSEDSFYGYTF
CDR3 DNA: TGTGCCAGCAGTGAAGACAGTTTCTATGGCTACACCTTC

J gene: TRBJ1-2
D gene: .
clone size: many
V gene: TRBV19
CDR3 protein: CASSIQGNGYTF
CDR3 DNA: TGTGCCAGTAGTATCCAAGGGAATGGCTACACCTTC

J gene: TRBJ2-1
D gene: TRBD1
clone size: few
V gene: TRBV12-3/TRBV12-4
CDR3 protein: CATWTGSNEQFF
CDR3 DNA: TGTGCCACCTGGACAGGGTCGAATGAGCAGTTCTTC

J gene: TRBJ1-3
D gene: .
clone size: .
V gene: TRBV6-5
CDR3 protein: CASTYGPGNTIYF
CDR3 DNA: TGTGCCAGCACCTACGGGCCGGGAAACACCATATATTTT

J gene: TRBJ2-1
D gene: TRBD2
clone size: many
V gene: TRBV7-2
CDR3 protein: CASSLADLAEIVWQFF
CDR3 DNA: TGTGCCAGCAGCTTAGCCGATCTAGCGGAAATTGTTTGGCAGTTCTTC

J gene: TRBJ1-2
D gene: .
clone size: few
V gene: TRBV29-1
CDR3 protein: CSVEENSNYGYTF
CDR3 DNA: TGCAGCGTTGAAGAGAACAGTAACTATGGCTACACCTTC

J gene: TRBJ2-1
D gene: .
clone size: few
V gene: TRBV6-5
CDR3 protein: CASSYSQIPQVDEQFF
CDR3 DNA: TGTGCCAGCAGTTACTCACAGATCCCCCAGGTGGATGAGCAGTTCTTC